This entry lists 5 T cell receptor beta chains sequenced from one sample in a study of vaccination and CD4 T cells after COVID-19 (dated by TCRdb to between 2021 and 2023). Library preparation was by PCR. The listed sequencing device is Illumina iSeq 100. DNA from cultured CD4+ T cells underwent TCR sequencing with the Oncomine TCR Beta short-read assay at the Johns Hopkins FTIC core. In TCRdb, the public reads were trimmed at Q25 with fastp and aligned with MiXCR, with productive beta chains retained. Under each unique CDR3 protein, matching rows form one entry showing the most common genes and DNA. The sample profile shows 20,000 to 25,000 distinct CDR3 sequences; around 46% of them were found once. The ten largest account for less than 15% of the sample. Their antigen targets remain unknown. Per the publication, the time point label means: late sampling 161 to 241 days after vaccination in three convalescent patients. The sample's treatment or condition label, in plain terms: approximately 9-day PBMC culture with coronavirus spike peptide pools or control peptides (ViraFEST assay).

The sample consisted of CD4+ T cells from blood, cultured in vitro, taken about 7 months after SARS-CoV-2 vaccination. The origin of the receptors is a human donor who had recovered from COVID-19.

The chain recombines TRBV7-2 with TRBJ1-6, with D uncertain. The germline CDR1 and CDR2 sequences are SGHTA and FQGNSA. The CDR3 runs 14 residues. V gave up 1 base and J gave up 15 bases, with 16 bases separating them. The CDR3 sequence: CASSLVRENSVLHF. CDR3 DNA sequence: TGTGCCAGCAGCTTAGTAAGGGAGAATTCTGTCCTCCACTTT.

The rearrangement joins TRBV7-3 to TRBJ2-1, with D possibly matching TRBD2 (6 bases). CDR1 and CDR2 from the germline V gene are SGHTA and FQGTGA. Trimming removed 2 bases from V and 6 bases from J, with 8 bases in between. The CDR3 has 13 amino acids. The CDR3 nucleotides read TGTGCCAGCAGCTTAGGGACTTCCAATGAGCAGTTCTTC. Translation: CASSLGTSNEQFF.

This clonotype showed up just a few times. V and J are TRBV20-1 and TRBJ1-1; no clear D gene. The CDR3 covers 13 residues. The V gene lost 2 bases and the J gene lost 0 bases, with 7 bases spanning the gap. The V gene's germline CDR1 is DFQATT and CDR2 SNEGSKA (reference sequence). This chain's CDR3 is CSARSLLNTEAFF. As DNA, the CDR3 is TGCAGTGCTAGAAGCCTACTGAACACTGAAGCTTTCTTT.

The chain joins TRBV7-2 to TRBJ2-5; 9 positions match TRBD2. V shed 1 base and J 4 bases; nucleotides not matched to a gene: 10. CDR3 length: 17 amino acids. Germline V gene sequence: CDR1 SGHTA, CDR2 FQGNSA. The CDR3 sequence is CASSLEMTTSGGETQYF. DNA for the CDR3: TGTGCCAGCAGCTTAGAGATGACGACTAGCGGAGGAGAGACCCAGTACTTC. The entire variable domain, with the rest obtained from reference TRBV7-2 and TRBJ2-5, is as follows: GAGVSQSPSNKVTEKGKDVELRCDPISGHTALYWYRQSLGQGLEFLIYFQGNSAPDKSGLPSDRFSAERTGGSVSTLTIQRTQQEDSAVYLCASSLEMTTSGGETQYFGPGTRLLVL.

The rearrangement links TRBV5-1 to TRBJ1-1; a weak D match, TRBD1 (5 bases). The CDR3 has 15 amino acids. V was shortened by 6 bases and J by 0 bases, with 15 bases between the two germline ends. Germline lookup yields CDR1 SGHRS and CDR2 YFSETQ. CDR3 region: CASTLGGGMNTEAFF. CDR3 nucleotide sequence: TGCGCCAGCACCCTTGGCGGGGGAATGAACACTGAAGCTTTCTTT.